These 23 T cell receptor beta chains were sequenced from one sample in a study of T-cell memory formation after mild COVID-19. TCRdb independently ran MiXCR on the 5' RACE reads; one entry per CDR3 protein. This sample has just over 150,000 distinct CDR3 sequences; around a third occur once, and the top ten carry around 12%. What was sequenced was PBMCs or a T cell subset sorted from them (not recorded which). These receptors were obtained from an adult woman who had mild COVID-19 (a few samples of this study predate the infection). Cell type and time point are not known.

The chain has TRBV5-1 and TRBJ2-2, with D perhaps being TRBD1 or TRBD2 (6 bases each). V dropped 6 bases and J dropped 6 bases, with 18 bases sitting between them. Germline V gives CDR1 SGHRS, CDR2 YFSETQ. CDR3 length equals 15 residues. CDR3 DNA sequence: TGCGCCAGCACCCCATGGGGGGCCGAGGCCGGGGAGCTGTTTTTT. Translation gives CASTPWGAEAGELFF.

The chain joins TRBV5-4 to TRBJ1-2; D gene ambiguous. Per the germline V gene, CDR1 is SGHNT and CDR2 is YYREEE (reference sequence). V was cut by 0 bases and J by 4 bases, with 10 bases left in between. This CDR3 has 14 amino acids. CDR3 nucleotide sequence: TGTGCCAGCAGCTTGGTCGAGGGCCTCTATGGCTACACCTTC. It is translated as CASSLVEGLYGYTF.

This clonotype turned up a few times. The rearrangement joins TRBV20-1 to TRBJ2-5, with TRBD2 identical over 9 bases. V shed 1 base and J 5 bases; nucleotides not matched to a gene: 11. The CDR3 runs 16 residues. Germline V gene sequence: CDR1 DFQATT, CDR2 SNEGSKA (reference sequence). CDR3 loop: CSARVGGRVLLETQYF. As DNA, the CDR3 is TGCAGTGCTAGAGTCGGCGGGAGGGTATTGTTGGAGACCCAGTACTTC.

V and J are TRBV5-1 and TRBJ2-1; no firm D call. The CDR3 spans 14 residues. Germline V lookup: CDR1 SGHRS, CDR2 YFSETQ. The V and J ends lost 4 bases and 3 bases respectively, with 11 bases between them. CDR3 sequence (DNA): TGCGCCAGCAGCCCTCTCCCGGACTACAATGAGCAGTTCTTC. The encoded protein is CASSPLPDYNEQFF. Based on the CDR3 plus reference TRBV5-1 and TRBJ2-1, the full variable domain is KAGVTQTPRYLIKTRGQQVTLSCSPISGHRSVSWYQQTPGQGLQFLFEYFSETQRNKGNFPGRFSGRQFSNSRSEMNVSTLELGDSALYLCASSPLPDYNEQFFGPGTRLTVL.

In its sample, this clonotype was seen a few times. CDR3 DNA: TGTGCCAGCAGCCAACTTGGACTAGCGCAAAACATTCAGTACTTC. Translating it yields CASSQLGLAQNIQYF. This chain uses TRBV3-1 with TRBJ2-4, with TRBD2 matching over 9 bases. The germline gives CDR1 LGHDT, CDR2 YNNKEL (reference sequence). V shed 2 bases, J shed 5 bases, and the junction held 4 bases outside the gene matches. The CDR3 length is 15 residues.

This clonotype came up a few times. The gene calls are TRBV12-3 or TRBV12-4 and TRBJ2-5; 9 positions agree with TRBD2. V lost 7 bases, J lost 4 bases, and 4 bases stayed unmatched. The CDR3 consists of 13 residues. DNA for the CDR3: TGTGCCAGCATCCTTAGCGGGGGAGAGACCCAGTACTTC. Translating it yields CASILSGGETQYF.

The V gene is TRBV27, the J gene TRBJ1-2; 8 positions match TRBD1. Germline V gives CDR1 MNHEY, CDR2 SMNVEV (reference sequence). The CDR3 length is 13 residues. The V and J ends lost 5 bases and 13 bases, in that order; junction bases with no gene match: 12. DNA of the CDR3: TGTGCCAGCAGTCCCAGGACAGGGACCGTAGGCACCTTC. Encoded protein: CASSPRTGTVGTF.

V and J are TRBV12-3 or TRBV12-4 and TRBJ2-3; the D is unclear. The ends were cut back, 0 bases at V and 3 bases at J, with 4 bases in the middle. The CDR3 spans 13 residues. The CDR3 loop reads CASSLALTDTQYF. In DNA form, the CDR3 reads TGTGCCAGCAGTTTAGCGCTAACAGATACGCAGTATTTT.

In its sample, this clonotype was seen a few times. V usage is TRBV7-9 and J usage is TRBJ2-5; 13 bases line up with TRBD2. Germline CDR1 SEHNR, CDR2 FQNEAQ (reference sequence). This CDR3 comprises 16 residues. The trim removed 5 bases at V and 4 bases at J, leaving 7 bases unmatched. The CDR3 coding sequence is TGTGCCAGCAGCCCGACTAGCGGGGGGCCCCGAGAGACCCAGTACTTC. It encodes CASSPTSGGPRETQYF.

The V call is TRBV28, the J call TRBJ2-6; D is unclear. Per germline, CDR1 MDHEN and CDR2 SYDVKM. The CDR3 totals 15 residues. With 3 bases removed from V and 0 bases from J, the gap between germline ends came to 6 bases. Here the CDR3 reads CASSFGSSGANVLTF. DNA of the CDR3: TGTGCCAGCAGTTTCGGTAGCTCTGGGGCCAACGTCCTGACTTTC.

This clonotype was seen a handful of times. The J gene is TRBJ1-1, the V gene TRBV12-3 or TRBV12-4, with TRBD1 matching over 9 bases. V was clipped by 5 bases and J by 4 bases; unmatched bases: 5. The CDR3 contains 14 residues. CDR3 amino acids: CASSEGQGLTEAFF. CDR3 sequence (DNA): TGTGCCAGCAGTGAGGGACAGGGTCTCACTGAAGCTTTCTTT.

This sequence joins TRBV6-4 and TRBJ1-2; a possible D gene is TRBD1 (6 bases). V gave up 5 bases and J gave up 8 bases, with 24 bases separating them. The germline V gene has CDR1 MRHNA and CDR2 SNTAGT. CDR3 length equals 16 residues. The CDR3 sequence: CASSRQASPSTSGYTF. CDR3 DNA sequence: TGTGCCAGCAGTCGACAGGCCTCCCCTTCCACGAGCGGCTACACCTTC.

The rearrangement links TRBV11-1 to TRBJ2-1; D is undetermined. The CDR3 is made up of 13 amino acids. Per the germline V gene, CDR1 is SGHAT and CDR2 is FQDESV (reference sequence). Trimming removed 4 bases at V and 4 bases at J, with 8 bases between. The CDR3 bases are TGTGCCAGCAGCTGGAAATTATACAATGAGCAGTTCTTC. It encodes CASSWKLYNEQFF.

V usage is TRBV29-1 and J usage is TRBJ2-7, with D perhaps TRBD1 or TRBD2 (6 bases each). This CDR3 spans 15 amino acids. Germline V gives CDR1 SQVTM, CDR2 ANQGSEA. Trimming shortened V by 0 bases and J by 0 bases, and 12 bases separated the two germline ends. The CDR3 nucleotides read TGCAGCGTTGAAGAAGAAGGGGGGAGCTCCTACGAGCAGTACTTC. Protein: CSVEEEGGSSYEQYF.

The CDR3 DNA follows: TGTGCCAGCAGCACATCCTATGGGGCCAACGTCCTGACTTTC. It is translated as CASSTSYGANVLTF. The V call is TRBV3-1, the J call TRBJ2-6; D is unclear. Per germline, CDR1 LGHDT and CDR2 YNNKEL (reference sequence). Trimming cost V 5 bases and J 3 bases, with 8 bases left between them. This CDR3 contains 14 residues.

This chain joins TRBV4-2 and TRBJ1-3; D not certain. CDR1 and CDR2 from the germline V gene are LGHNA and YNFKEQ. V shed 1 base and J shed 2 bases, with 12 bases lying between them. The CDR3 contains 16 residues. CDR3 in amino acids: CASSQGAGSPGNTIYF. The CDR3 DNA reads TGTGCCAGCAGCCAAGGAGCGGGTTCACCTGGAAACACCATATATTTT.

This clonotype was picked up a small number of times. J is TRBJ2-3 and V is TRBV12-3 or TRBV12-4, with 10 bases fitting TRBD2. V was pared by 6 bases and J by 2 bases, with 8 bases of the junction left unmatched. CDR3 length: 16 residues. CDR3 sequence reads: CASRTTSGALTDTQYF. DNA of the CDR3: TGTGCCAGCAGGACAACTAGCGGGGCCCTCACAGATACGCAGTATTTT.

The chain has TRBV6-2 or TRBV6-3 and TRBJ2-1; 15 nucleotides agree with TRBD2. Germline V gene lookup returns CDR1 MNHEY and CDR2 SVGEGT. CDR3 length equals 17 residues. After removal of 0 bases from V and 8 bases from J, the junction contained 5 bases not matched to a gene. DNA of the CDR3: TGTGCCAGCAGTTACTCGCAGGGACTAGCGGGAGGTGATGAGCAGTTCTTC. Translated, it gives CASSYSQGLAGGDEQFF.

The table lists this clonotype with a few counts. V is TRBV6-6 and J is TRBJ2-3, with a weak D call TRBD1 (6 bases). Germline values: CDR1 MNHNY, CDR2 SVGAGI (reference sequence). The length of the CDR3 is 13 residues. V lost 6 bases and J lost 5, with 12 bases in between. As DNA, the CDR3 is TGTGCCAGCAGCAGGGGCCGGGGAGATACGCAGTATTTT. Its protein is CASSRGRGDTQYF.

The chain links TRBV29-1 to TRBJ2-7, with D possibly being TRBD2 (6 bases). CDR1 is SQVTM and CDR2 is ANQGSEA in the germline V gene. V was cut by 7 bases and J by 3 bases, with 13 bases left in between. The CDR3 has 12 residues. The CDR3 DNA reads TGCAGCGCGGTGGACGGGAGCTACGAGCAGTACTTC. Its protein is CSAVDGSYEQYF.

In its sample, this clonotype was seen a few times. The chain joins TRBV5-1 to TRBJ2-5; tentatively, D is TRBD1 (6 bases). V was pared by 4 bases and J by 4 bases, with 17 bases between. The CDR3 runs 15 residues. CDR1 and CDR2 (germline): SGHRS, YFSETQ. The CDR3 region has the DNA TGCGCCAGCAGCCTATCCGGGACATCGATAGAGACCCAGTACTTC. Its protein is CASSLSGTSIETQYF.

The chain links TRBV18 to TRBJ2-1; unclear D gene. The germline CDR1 and CDR2 sequences are KGHSH and LQKENI. The CDR3 is made up of 15 amino acids. Trimming left V 0 bases short and J 4 bases short, with 10 bases between. The CDR3 loop reads CASSPPAAPYNEQFF. CDR3 sequence (DNA): TGTGCCAGCTCACCACCGGCAGCCCCTTACAATGAGCAGTTCTTC.

This clonotype was counted between two and nine times. The chain couples TRBV12-3 or TRBV12-4 to TRBJ2-5; D is uncertain. Trimming cost V 6 bases and J 1 base, with 6 bases left between them. This CDR3 has 12 amino acids. The CDR3 DNA reads TGTGCCAGCAGAAGTCTCCAAGAGACCCAGTACTTC. It yields the protein CASRSLQETQYF.